This T cell receptor beta chain was sequenced during a study of glioma-infiltrating T cells. Amplification of TCR alpha and beta CDR3 regions from RNA used iRepertoire nested multiplex PCR. TCRdb used MiXCR to reprocess the multiplex PCR reads, holding one entry per CDR3 protein. The sample shows under 130,000 distinct CDR3 sequences, under 30% of them seen only once. The CDR3 sequence is 15 residues long. CDR1 and CDR2 (germline): MNHEY, SMNVEV (reference sequence). Trimming took off 0 bases at V and 3 bases at J, with 11 bases between the two ends. This clonotype was seen ten or more times. The sample comprised glioma tissue, nonneoplastic brain tissue, or PBMCs (not recorded which). The source is a human donor with low-grade glioma or glioblastoma, undergoing nonglioma brain surgery, or in good health (not recorded which). The chain uses TRBV27 and TRBJ1-1; no reliable D call. The CDR3 loop is CASSLSAGTYTEAFF. CDR3 nucleotide sequence: TGTGCCAGCAGTTTATCGGCAGGAACGTACACTGAAGCTTTCTTT.